These T cell receptor beta chains were read from a single sample in a study of cytomegalovirus exposure and HLA in healthy donors. Here immunoSEQ multiplex PCR was the method, and the copy in TCRdb shows in-frame clones only, minus some. The data show some 150,000 clones, roughly four fifths seen once. Sequenced input: PBMCs. These receptors all come from a female donor in good health and CMV-seronegative. The CDR3 runs from the conserved cysteine through the conserved F or W. The D gene is left open where the match is weak. Expanded clones get a size class; other rows say once, few or many, or leave the size out.

V gene: TRBV7-8
D gene: TRBD1
J gene: TRBJ1-3
clone size: .
CDR3 protein: CASSAGTGGNTIYF
CDR3 DNA: TGTGCCAGCAGCGCCGGGACAGGTGGAAACACCATATATTTT

V gene: TRBV7-9
D gene: .
J gene: TRBJ2-5
clone size: .
CDR3 protein: CASSLAGAETQYF
CDR3 DNA: TGTGCCAGCAGCTTAGCGGGGGCGGAGACCCAGTACTTC

V gene: TRBV6-4
D gene: .
J gene: TRBJ2-3
clone size: once
CDR3 protein: CASSDRPQGTTDTQYF
CDR3 DNA: TGCGCCAGCAGTGACAGGCCCCAGGGTACCACAGATACGCAGTATTTT

V gene: TRBV15
D gene: TRBD1
J gene: TRBJ2-1
clone size: once
CDR3 protein: CATSRRQGVIDEQFF
CDR3 DNA: TGTGCCACCAGCAGACGACAGGGTGTCATCGATGAGCAGTTCTTC

V gene: TRBV9
D gene: .
J gene: TRBJ1-1
clone size: .
CDR3 protein: CASSDTRPGEGARNTEAFF
CDR3 DNA: TGTGCCAGCAGCGATACCCGCCCGGGAGAAGGGGCCCGGAACACTGAAGCTTTCTTT

V gene: TRBV7-2
D gene: .
J gene: TRBJ2-7
clone size: once
CDR3 protein: CASNRQVGGVLIEQYF
CDR3 DNA: TGTGCCAGCAACCGACAGGTTGGGGGGGTGTTGATCGAGCAGTACTTC

V gene: TRBV5-1
D gene: .
J gene: TRBJ2-7
clone size: few
CDR3 protein: CASSRGYEQYF
CDR3 DNA: TGCGCCAGCAGCCGGGGGTACGAGCAGTACTTC

V gene: TRBV9
D gene: .
J gene: TRBJ1-4
clone size: .
CDR3 protein: CASSLGERGEKLFF
CDR3 DNA: TGTGCCAGCAGCCTCGGGGAGAGAGGCGAAAAACTGTTTTTT

V gene: TRBV27
D gene: .
J gene: TRBJ2-1
clone size: .
CDR3 protein: CASSLDNKDEQFF
CDR3 DNA: TGTGCCAGCAGTTTAGACAATAAAGATGAGCAGTTCTTC

V gene: TRBV7-9
D gene: .
J gene: TRBJ2-2
clone size: few
CDR3 protein: CASSSASGIWELFF
CDR3 DNA: TGTGCCAGCAGCTCGGCGTCGGGGATCTGGGAGCTGTTTTTT

V gene: TRBV30
D gene: .
J gene: TRBJ1-6
clone size: .
CDR3 protein: CAWRAGYSPLHF
CDR3 DNA: TGTGCCTGGAGGGCGGGGTATTCACCCCTCCACTTT

V gene: TRBV9
D gene: .
J gene: TRBJ2-3
clone size: .
CDR3 protein: CATGLGGSTDTQYF
CDR3 DNA: TGTGCCACGGGCCTGGGGGGAAGCACAGATACGCAGTATTTT

V gene: TRBV6-5
D gene: .
J gene: TRBJ1-1
clone size: .
CDR3 protein: CATKGGGNTEAFF
CDR3 DNA: TGTGCCACAAAAGGGGGGGGGAACACTGAAGCTTTCTTT

V gene: TRBV19
D gene: TRBD1
J gene: TRBJ1-1
clone size: once
CDR3 protein: CASSQGGNTEAFF
CDR3 DNA: TGTGCCAGTTCTCAGGGGGGGAACACTGAAGCTTTCTTT

V gene: TRBV6-5
D gene: TRBD2
J gene: TRBJ2-2
clone size: .
CDR3 protein: CASSYGLAGYTGELFF
CDR3 DNA: TGTGCCAGCAGTTACGGACTAGCGGGGTACACCGGGGAGCTGTTTTTT

V gene: TRBV6-4
D gene: .
J gene: TRBJ1-4
clone size: .
CDR3 protein: CASHAGMNEKLFF
CDR3 DNA: TGTGCCAGCCACGCAGGGATGAATGAAAAACTGTTTTTT

V gene: TRBV7-9
D gene: .
J gene: TRBJ1-5
clone size: .
CDR3 protein: CASSLHRVGGNQPQHF
CDR3 DNA: TGTGCCAGCAGCCTGCACAGGGTCGGGGGCAATCAGCCCCAGCATTTT

V gene: TRBV19
D gene: TRBD2
J gene: TRBJ2-7
clone size: .
CDR3 protein: CASSTTFGLAEQYF
CDR3 DNA: TGTGCCAGTAGTACGACATTCGGACTAGCCGAGCAGTACTTC

V gene: TRBV10-1
D gene: .
J gene: TRBJ2-2
clone size: once
CDR3 protein: CATTPGRSNTGELFF
CDR3 DNA: TGCGCCACCACCCCGGGAAGATCGAACACCGGGGAGCTGTTTTTT

V gene: TRBV30
D gene: .
J gene: TRBJ1-2
clone size: .
CDR3 protein: CAWSVNFSGYTF
CDR3 DNA: TGTGCCTGGAGTGTAAATTTTAGTGGCTACACCTTC

V gene: TRBV14
D gene: .
J gene: TRBJ2-7
clone size: .
CDR3 protein: CASSQDTASSYEQYF
CDR3 DNA: TGTGCCAGCAGCCAAGATACAGCAAGCTCCTACGAGCAGTACTTC

V gene: TRBV28
D gene: TRBD2
J gene: TRBJ2-3
clone size: .
CDR3 protein: CASSSQASGEGMDTQYF
CDR3 DNA: TGTGCCAGCAGTTCGCAGGCTAGCGGGGAGGGTATGGATACGCAGTATTTT

V gene: TRBV5-4
D gene: .
J gene: TRBJ2-2
clone size: .
CDR3 protein: CASSSPPQAGFTGELFF
CDR3 DNA: TGTGCCAGCAGCTCACCACCCCAAGCTGGTTTCACCGGGGAGCTGTTTTTT

V gene: TRBV7-2
D gene: TRBD2
J gene: TRBJ2-7
clone size: .
CDR3 protein: CASSLEGLAVYEQYF
CDR3 DNA: TGTGCCAGCAGCTTAGAGGGTCTAGCGGTCTACGAGCAGTACTTC

V gene: TRBV27
D gene: .
J gene: TRBJ2-5
clone size: .
CDR3 protein: CASSRGSGQETQYF
CDR3 DNA: TGTGCCAGCAGTAGGGGTAGCGGCCAAGAGACCCAGTACTTC

V gene: TRBV20-1
D gene: .
J gene: TRBJ2-7
clone size: .
CDR3 protein: CSALFINEQYF
CDR3 DNA: TGCAGTGCTCTCTTTATTAACGAGCAGTACTTC

V gene: TRBV19
D gene: TRBD2
J gene: TRBJ2-1
clone size: .
CDR3 protein: CASSFRAGGHRIPDEQFF
CDR3 DNA: TGTGCCAGTAGCTTCAGAGCGGGGGGGCATCGGATTCCTGATGAGCAGTTCTTC

V gene: TRBV19
D gene: .
J gene: TRBJ1-6
clone size: .
CDR3 protein: CASSRRADSPLHF
CDR3 DNA: TGTGCCAGTAGTAGGCGGGCCGATTCACCCCTCCACTTT

V gene: TRBV6-5
D gene: .
J gene: TRBJ1-2
clone size: .
CDR3 protein: CASRGYGYTF
CDR3 DNA: TGTGCCAGTCGGGGCTATGGCTACACCTTC

V gene: TRBV2
D gene: TRBD1
J gene: TRBJ2-1
clone size: .
CDR3 protein: CASTPGADRAYNEQFF
CDR3 DNA: TGTGCCAGCACCCCGGGGGCGGACAGGGCTTACAATGAGCAGTTCTTC

V gene: TRBV19
D gene: .
J gene: TRBJ2-5
clone size: .
CDR3 protein: CASRRMGSYQETQYF
CDR3 DNA: TGTGCCAGCCGAAGGATGGGGAGTTACCAAGAGACCCAGTACTTC

V gene: TRBV27
D gene: .
J gene: TRBJ1-5
clone size: .
CDR3 protein: CASRQGLLQPQHF
CDR3 DNA: TGTGCCAGCAGACAAGGACTATTGCAGCCCCAGCATTTT

V gene: TRBV30
D gene: .
J gene: TRBJ1-1
clone size: .
CDR3 protein: CAWSNIAAEAFF
CDR3 DNA: TGTGCCTGGTCCAATATTGCGGCTGAAGCTTTCTTT

V gene: TRBV5-1
D gene: TRBD2
J gene: TRBJ2-3
clone size: .
CDR3 protein: CASSLVSGRTDTQYF
CDR3 DNA: TGCGCCAGCAGCTTGGTTAGCGGGAGAACAGATACGCAGTATTTT

V gene: TRBV11-2
D gene: .
J gene: TRBJ1-2
clone size: few
CDR3 protein: CASGGGYTF
CDR3 DNA: TGTGCCAGCGGGGGGGGCTACACCTTC

V gene: TRBV9
D gene: .
J gene: TRBJ2-3
clone size: .
CDR3 protein: CASSVAPGLTDTQYF
CDR3 DNA: TGTGCCAGCAGCGTAGCTCCGGGACTTACAGATACGCAGTATTTT

V gene: TRBV28
D gene: TRBD1
J gene: TRBJ1-5
clone size: .
CDR3 protein: CASSLPTGVDQPQHF
CDR3 DNA: TGTGCCAGCAGCCTACCGACAGGGGTAGATCAGCCCCAGCATTTT

V gene: TRBV6-5
D gene: TRBD1
J gene: TRBJ1-2
clone size: .
CDR3 protein: CASSYPRQGSSYGYTF
CDR3 DNA: TGTGCCAGCAGTTACCCCCGACAGGGAAGCAGCTATGGCTACACCTTC

V gene: TRBV27
D gene: TRBD1
J gene: TRBJ1-1
clone size: .
CDR3 protein: CASSMGQGTEAFF
CDR3 DNA: TGTGCCAGCAGTATGGGACAGGGGACTGAAGCTTTCTTT

V gene: TRBV5-6
D gene: .
J gene: TRBJ2-7
clone size: few
CDR3 protein: CASSVTYYEQYF
CDR3 DNA: TGTGCCAGCAGCGTCACATACTACGAGCAGTACTTC

V gene: TRBV4-1
D gene: TRBD1
J gene: TRBJ2-2
clone size: .
CDR3 protein: CASSQERQGARTGELFF
CDR3 DNA: TGCGCCAGCAGCCAAGAAAGACAGGGGGCGCGAACCGGGGAGCTGTTTTTT

V gene: TRBV4-1
D gene: .
J gene: TRBJ1-4
clone size: few
CDR3 protein: CASSQDLDRVSEKLFF
CDR3 DNA: TGCGCCAGCAGCCAAGATTTGGACAGAGTTTCTGAAAAACTGTTTTTT

V gene: TRBV25-1
D gene: TRBD1
J gene: TRBJ1-2
clone size: .
CDR3 protein: CASSVPTGRQGMDGYTF
CDR3 DNA: TGTGCCAGCAGTGTTCCTACCGGGAGACAGGGGATGGATGGCTACACCTTC

V gene: TRBV9
D gene: TRBD1
J gene: TRBJ1-2
clone size: .
CDR3 protein: CASSVGETGGYYGYTF
CDR3 DNA: TGTGCCAGCAGCGTAGGAGAAACAGGGGGCTACTATGGCTACACCTTC

V gene: TRBV5-1
D gene: .
J gene: TRBJ1-2
clone size: .
CDR3 protein: CASSRKLQDPNYGYTF
CDR3 DNA: TGCGCCAGCAGCCGGAAACTACAGGATCCTAACTATGGCTACACCTTC

V gene: TRBV6-1
D gene: .
J gene: TRBJ1-1
clone size: .
CDR3 protein: CASKTAPNTEAFF
CDR3 DNA: TGTGCCAGCAAGACAGCCCCCAACACTGAAGCTTTCTTT

V gene: TRBV10-1
D gene: TRBD1
J gene: TRBJ1-2
clone size: once
CDR3 protein: CASSRGQGADGYTF
CDR3 DNA: TGCGCCAGCAGTAGAGGACAGGGGGCCGATGGCTACACCTTC

V gene: TRBV6-5
D gene: .
J gene: TRBJ1-1
clone size: .
CDR3 protein: CASSYAVMNTEAFF
CDR3 DNA: TGTGCCAGCAGTTACGCAGTAATGAACACTGAAGCTTTCTTT

V gene: TRBV12-5
D gene: TRBD1
J gene: TRBJ1-2
clone size: .
CDR3 protein: CASGLPLGGWGYTF
CDR3 DNA: TGTGCTAGTGGTTTACCCCTAGGGGGCTGGGGCTACACCTTC

V gene: TRBV19
D gene: .
J gene: TRBJ1-1
clone size: few
CDR3 protein: CASRGGELNTEAFF
CDR3 DNA: TGTGCCAGCAGGGGAGGGGAGCTGAACACTGAAGCTTTCTTT

V gene: TRBV5-6
D gene: TRBD1
J gene: TRBJ1-1
clone size: few
CDR3 protein: CASSRDRSNTEAFF
CDR3 DNA: TGTGCCAGCAGTCGGGACAGGTCGAACACTGAAGCTTTCTTT

V gene: TRBV9
D gene: TRBD2
J gene: TRBJ2-5
clone size: once
CDR3 protein: CASSVAGTRQETQYF
CDR3 DNA: TGTGCCAGCAGCGTCGCTGGGACTAGACAAGAGACCCAGTACTTC